The clone carrying this T cell receptor (beta chain) was recorded a few times. Produced via immunoSEQ multiplex PCR; TCRdb's table is partial and in-frame only. The sample has some 120,000 clones, about nine tenths seen once. This entry comes from a study of cytomegalovirus exposure and HLA in healthy donors. Germline V gives CDR1 SGHAT, CDR2 FQNNGV. This CDR3 comprises 12 residues. V was clipped by 4 bases and J by 10 bases, with 10 bases between them. Sequenced material: PBMCs. The receptor was isolated from a man aged 30 to 45 in good health and CMV-seronegative. V gene TRBV11-2 combines with J gene TRBJ1-4, with D possibly being TRBD1 (5 bases). The CDR3 coding sequence is TGTGCCAGCAGCTCCGGGCAGGGAAAACTGTTTTTT. This codes for CASSSGQGKLFF.